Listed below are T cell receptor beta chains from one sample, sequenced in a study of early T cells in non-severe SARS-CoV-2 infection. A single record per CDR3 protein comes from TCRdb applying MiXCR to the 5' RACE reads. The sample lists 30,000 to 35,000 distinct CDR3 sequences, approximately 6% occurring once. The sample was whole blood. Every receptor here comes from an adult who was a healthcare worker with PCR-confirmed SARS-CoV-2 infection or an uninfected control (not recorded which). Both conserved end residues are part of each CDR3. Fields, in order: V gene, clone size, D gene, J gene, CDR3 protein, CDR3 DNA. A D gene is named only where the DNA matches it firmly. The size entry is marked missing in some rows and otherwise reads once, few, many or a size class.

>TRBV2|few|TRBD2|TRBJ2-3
CASSDRLAGGPGTDTQYF
TGTGCCAGCAGTGATAGGCTAGCGGGGGGGCCTGGCACAGATACGCAGTATTTT
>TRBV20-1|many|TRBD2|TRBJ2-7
CSATSGYEQYF
TGCAGTGCTACTAGCGGCTACGAGCAGTACTTC
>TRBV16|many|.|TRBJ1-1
CASSQYRANTEAFF
TGTGCCAGCAGCCAATATCGGGCGAACACTGAAGCTTTCTTT
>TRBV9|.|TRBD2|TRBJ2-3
CASSLFAGEGTDTQYF
TGTGCCAGCAGCCTCTTTGCGGGGGAGGGCACAGATACGCAGTATTTT
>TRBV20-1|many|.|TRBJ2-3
CSALRGRTDTQYF
TGCAGTGCTTTGAGGGGCCGCACAGATACGCAGTATTTT
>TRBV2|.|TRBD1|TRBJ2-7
CASRVGQAIYEQYF
TGTGCCAGCAGGGTCGGACAGGCCATCTACGAGCAGTACTTC
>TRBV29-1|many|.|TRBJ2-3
CSGRGGTDTQYF
TGCAGCGGTCGAGGGGGCACAGATACGCAGTATTTT
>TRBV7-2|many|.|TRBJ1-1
CASSLVGGNTEAFF
TGTGCCAGCAGCTTAGTTGGAGGGAACACTGAAGCTTTCTTT
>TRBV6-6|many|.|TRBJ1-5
CASSYSGFDQPQHF
TGTGCCAGCAGTTACTCGGGGTTTGATCAGCCCCAGCATTTT
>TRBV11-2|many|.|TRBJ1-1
CASSPEADTEAFF
TGTGCCAGCAGCCCAGAGGCGGACACTGAAGCTTTCTTT
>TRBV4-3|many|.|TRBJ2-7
CASSQDWSPGYEQYF
TGCGCCAGCAGCCAAGATTGGAGCCCGGGGTACGAGCAGTACTTC